The 26 T cell receptor beta chains below were found in one sample sequenced in a study of somatic mutations in cytotoxic T cells in rheumatoid arthritis. Using immunoSEQ multiplex PCR, the repertoire was profiled, and TCRdb retains in-frame clones only, with some absent. The sample lists roughly 16,000 clones; 80% were seen once. Sample: CD8+ T cells sorted from blood. Receptor source: an adult with rheumatoid arthritis.

J is TRBJ2-3 and V is TRBV9; D perhaps matches TRBD2 (6 bases). Germline V gives CDR1 SGDLS, CDR2 YYNGEE. V was trimmed by 0 bases and J by 0 bases, leaving 11 bases between them. This CDR3 spans 16 amino acids. CDR3 DNA: TGTGCCAGCAGCGTAGCCGGAGGGATAAGCACAGATACGCAGTATTTT. Its protein is CASSVAGGISTDTQYF.

The chain is built from TRBV10-3 and TRBJ2-7; TRBD1 aligns across 8 bases. Germline V gene sequence: CDR1 ENHRY, CDR2 SYGVKD. This CDR3 spans 13 amino acids. V lost 7 bases to trimming and J lost 3 bases; unmatched junction nucleotides: 5. In DNA, the CDR3 is TGTGCCATCAACCCGGGACAGGACTACGAGCAGTACTTC. Its protein product is CAINPGQDYEQYF.

The chain combines TRBV27 with TRBJ2-7, with D possibly being TRBD1 (6 bases). Germline V gene sequence: CDR1 MNHEY, CDR2 SMNVEV (reference sequence). Trimming cost V 1 base and J 4 bases, with 8 bases left between them. The CDR3 consists of 13 residues. The CDR3 region is CASSLFRGYEQYF. The CDR3 DNA is TGTGCCAGCAGTTTATTCAGGGGTTACGAGCAGTACTTC.

The chain carries TRBV7-9 and TRBJ2-5; 9 nucleotides agree with TRBD2. The CDR3 has 18 amino acids. Germline trimming cut 4 bases from V and 3 bases from J; bases unmatched to any gene: 15. The germline gives CDR1 SEHNR, CDR2 FQNEAQ (reference sequence). CDR3 in amino acids: CASSSPRVAGAQEETQYF. The CDR3 coding sequence is TGTGCCAGCAGCTCCCCACGGGTAGCGGGGGCCCAGGAAGAGACCCAGTACTTC.

The genes are TRBV4-1 and TRBJ2-5, with 7 bases fitting TRBD1. The CDR3 spans 15 residues. The V and J ends lost 4 bases and 5 bases, in that order; junction bases with no gene match: 10. Germline V gene lookup returns CDR1 MGHRA and CDR2 YSYEKL. For the CDR3, the DNA is TGCGCCAGCAGCCGCAGCCTCGACAGGGCGGAGACCCAGTACTTC. This codes for CASSRSLDRAETQYF.

V and J are TRBV27 and TRBJ1-1, with 7 bases that match TRBD1. Germline V gene sequence: CDR1 MNHEY, CDR2 SMNVEV (reference sequence). V lost 5 bases, J lost 5 bases, and 5 bases stayed unmatched. CDR3 length: 13 amino acids. CDR3 coding DNA: TGTGCCAGCAGTAACAGGGGCGGGACTGAAGCTTTCTTT. This translates into CASSNRGGTEAFF.

The chain joins TRBV9 to TRBJ2-7; either TRBD1 or TRBD2 may fit D (5 bases each). The CDR3 has 14 amino acids. Germline CDR1 reads SGDLS; CDR2 reads YYNGEE. V was shortened by 4 bases and J by 3 bases, with 14 bases between the two germline ends. The CDR3 sequence: CASSLRDANYEQYF. The CDR3 nucleotides are TGTGCCAGCAGCTTACGGGACGCAAACTACGAGCAGTACTTC. The whole variable domain, remainder taken from reference TRBV9 and TRBJ2-7, is DSGVTQTPKHLITATGQRVTLRCSPRSGDLSVYWYQQSLDQGLQFLIQYYNGEERAKGNILERFSAQQFPDLHSELNLSSLELGDSALYFCASSLRDANYEQYFGPGTRLTVT.

The chain has TRBV28 and TRBJ1-5; perhaps TRBD1 as D (5 bases). The germline CDR1 and CDR2 sequences are MDHEN and SYDVKM. This CDR3 has 15 amino acids. V lost 6 bases, J lost 1 base, and 13 bases lay in between. The CDR3 here is CASSSRAPSNQPQHF. Here the CDR3 DNA reads TGTGCCAGCAGCTCCAGGGCCCCCAGCAATCAGCCCCAGCATTTT. Combining the CDR3 with reference TRBV28 and TRBJ1-5 gives the whole variable domain DVKVTQSSRYLVKRTGEKVFLECVQDMDHENMFWYRQDPGLGLRLIYFSYDVKMKEKGDIPEGYSVSREKKERFSLILESASTNQTSMYLCASSSRAPSNQPQHFGDGTRLSIL.

The rearrangement uses TRBV6-5 and TRBJ2-1, with D maybe TRBD2 (6 bases). V was shortened by 4 bases and J by 8 bases, with 15 bases between the two germline ends. Germline CDR1 and CDR2: MNHEY and SVGAGI. The CDR3 consists of 14 residues. In nucleotides, the CDR3 is TGTGCCAGCAGTTTCCGACCGAGGGAGGATGAGCAGTTCTTC. As protein: CASSFRPREDEQFF.

The chain uses TRBV5-1 and TRBJ2-2; D is unclear. The V end lost 9 bases, the J end lost 1 base, and 13 bases lay between the germline ends. The germline V gene encodes CDR1 SGHRS and CDR2 YFSETQ. The CDR3 loop spans 14 amino acids. This CDR3 reads CATKWPENTGELFF. DNA for the CDR3: TGCGCCACCAAATGGCCAGAGAACACCGGGGAGCTGTTTTTT. Full variable domain (outside the CDR3, taken from reference TRBV5-1 and TRBJ2-2): KAGVTQTPRYLIKTRGQQVTLSCSPISGHRSVSWYQQTPGQGLQFLFEYFSETQRNKGNFPGRFSGRQFSNSRSEMNVSTLELGDSALYLCATKWPENTGELFFGEGSRLTVL.

The J gene is TRBJ1-5, the V gene TRBV4-1; no reliable D call. Germline assignment: CDR1 MGHRA and CDR2 YSYEKL. This CDR3 contains 16 residues. Trimming pared 1 base from V and 3 bases from J, leaving 13 bases between. The CDR3 region is CASSQGPDPNNQPQHF. The CDR3 DNA follows: TGCGCCAGCAGCCAAGGCCCAGACCCCAACAATCAGCCCCAGCATTTT.

The gene calls are TRBV9 and TRBJ2-6, with 7 positions matching TRBD2. Germline V gene sequence: CDR1 SGDLS, CDR2 YYNGEE. The J segment lost 0 bases and the V segment lost 7 bases, leaving 4 bases of the junction unmatched. The CDR3 consists of 15 residues. The CDR3 DNA reads as TGTGCCAGCGGCCGGGGGGACTCTGGGGCCAACGTCCTGACTTTC. Its protein product is CASGRGDSGANVLTF.

The chain joins TRBV11-2 to TRBJ1-2; unclear D gene. The V end was cut by 8 bases, the J end by 2 bases, with 9 bases between. The CDR3 length is 12 residues. Germline V gene data show CDR1 as SGHAT and CDR2 as FQNNGV. This CDR3 is CASQNSNYGYTF. The CDR3 DNA reads as TGTGCCAGCCAGAACTCAAACTATGGCTACACCTTC.

The V gene is TRBV6-6, the J gene TRBJ1-6; tentatively, D is TRBD1 (5 bases). The length of the CDR3 is 14 residues. V was shortened by 6 bases and J by 6 bases, with 12 bases between the two germline ends. The germline gives CDR1 MNHNY, CDR2 SVGAGI (reference sequence). CDR3 sequence: CASSLGVGNSPLHF. The CDR3 DNA reads TGTGCCAGCAGCCTGGGGGTTGGTAATTCACCCCTCCACTTT.

This clone has only one observation. The chain combines TRBV5-1 with TRBJ1-1; perhaps TRBD1 as D (6 bases). The CDR3 has 12 residues. Germline V gene lookup returns CDR1 SGHRS and CDR2 YFSETQ. V lost 7 bases to trimming and J lost 7 bases, with 14 bases between them. The DNA for the CDR3 is TGCGCCAGCCGCCCAGGGGTCGGTGAAGCTTTCTTT. This encodes CASRPGVGEAFF.

This clone is termed medium-sized. The chain joins TRBV7-9 to TRBJ1-2; D not resolved. Germline-derived CDR1 and CDR2 are SEHNR and FQNEAQ (reference sequence). Trimming pared 5 bases from V and 0 bases from J, leaving 22 bases between. The CDR3 sequence is 18 residues long. CDR3 DNA: TGTGCCAGCAGCGACAAGAGCGCCGTATTCACTTCTAACTATGGCTACACCTTC. Translated, it gives CASSDKSAVFTSNYGYTF.

This chain connects TRBV5-8 to TRBJ1-1, with TRBD1 as a possible D gene (5 bases). Trimming pared 5 bases from V and 0 bases from J, leaving 14 bases between. This CDR3 region has 15 residues. Germline V gives CDR1 SGHTS, CDR2 YDEGEE. The CDR3 bases are TGTGCCAGCAGGGGGACGGGACGCTTGAACACTGAAGCTTTCTTT. Residues: CASRGTGRLNTEAFF.

This clone was recorded only once. J is TRBJ2-5 and V is TRBV5-6; perhaps D is TRBD1 or TRBD2 (5 bases each). V was pared by 2 bases and J by 4 bases, with 12 bases between. The germline V gene encodes CDR1 SGHDT and CDR2 YYEEEE. The CDR3 has 14 residues. CDR3 coding DNA: TGTGCCAGCAGCTTCGGGACCCATCGAGAGACCCAGTACTTC. Its protein product is CASSFGTHRETQYF.

This chain joins TRBV6-1 and TRBJ1-3, with 8 bases that match TRBD1. CDR1 and CDR2 from the germline V gene are MNHNS and SASEGT. CDR3 length: 15 residues. The trim removed 5 bases at V and 2 bases at J, leaving 5 bases unmatched. CDR3 residues: CASSNKQGAGNTIYF. The CDR3 DNA is TGTGCCAGCAGTAACAAACAGGGGGCTGGAAACACCATATATTTT.

The rearrangement joins TRBV2 to TRBJ2-2, with 9 positions matching TRBD2. V shed 7 bases and J 5 bases; nucleotides not matched to a gene: 5. This CDR3 contains 14 residues. Germline CDR1 and CDR2: SNHLY and FYNNEI. Here the CDR3 reads CASKGAGGTGELFF. CDR3 sequence (DNA): TGTGCCAGCAAAGGGGCGGGGGGGACCGGGGAGCTGTTTTTT.

The chain carries TRBV9 and TRBJ1-2; no firm D call. Germline lookup yields CDR1 SGDLS and CDR2 YYNGEE. Trimming stripped 4 bases from V and 3 bases from J, with 13 bases between. The CDR3 contains 14 residues. The DNA of the CDR3 is TGTGCCAGCAGCCCCCGCGACCTCGACTATGGCTACACCTTC. Translated: CASSPRDLDYGYTF.

CDR3 DNA sequence: TGCGCCAGCAGCTTGAGGCAGGGAAGTCAGCCCCAGCATTTT. Protein sequence: CASSLRQGSQPQHF. This chain connects TRBV5-1 to TRBJ1-5; the D gene is possibly TRBD1 (5 bases). The CDR3 sequence is 14 residues long. Germline-derived CDR1 and CDR2 are SGHRS and YFSETQ. Trimming cost V 1 base and J 6 bases, with 11 bases left between them. Looking up the rest from reference TRBV5-1 and TRBJ1-5 gives the full variable domain: KAGVTQTPRYLIKTRGQQVTLSCSPISGHRSVSWYQQTPGQGLQFLFEYFSETQRNKGNFPGRFSGRQFSNSRSEMNVSTLELGDSALYLCASSLRQGSQPQHFGDGTRLSIL.

V is TRBV5-1 and J is TRBJ1-1, with D unresolved. Germline-derived CDR1 and CDR2 are SGHRS and YFSETQ. V lost 3 bases, J lost 0 bases, and 12 bases lay in between. CDR3 length: 15 residues. In nucleotides, the CDR3 is TGCGCCAGCAGCTGGGCCGGTAACATGAACACTGAAGCTTTCTTT. It is translated as CASSWAGNMNTEAFF.

CDR3: CASSLRPSQAAEKLFF. The CDR3, as DNA: TGTGCCAGCAGCCTCCGTCCCTCACAAGCAGCTGAAAAACTGTTTTTT. The chain links TRBV4-2 to TRBJ1-4; D uncertain. This CDR3 has 16 residues. Germline V gene sequence: CDR1 LGHNA, CDR2 YNFKEQ. Between the trimmed V and J ends, which lost 4 bases and 7 bases, there was a span of 19 bases.

A few counts support this clone. V gene TRBV4-1 combines with J gene TRBJ1-4, with D perhaps TRBD1 (6 bases). CDR3 length equals 16 residues. Trimming took 1 base from V and 6 from J, leaving 15 bases between them. Germline CDR1 and CDR2: MGHRA and YSYEKL. CDR3 DNA sequence: TGCGCCAGCAGCCAAGGGGAAAGGGGGGGCGATGAAAAACTGTTTTTT. This sequence encodes CASSQGERGGDEKLFF.

This chain uses TRBV6-1 with TRBJ2-7; D assignment may be TRBD1 or TRBD2 (6 bases each). Germline V gene data show CDR1 as MNHNS and CDR2 as SASEGT. Trimming shortened V by 1 base and J by 5 bases, and 15 bases separated the two germline ends. The CDR3 is 15 residues long. The CDR3 nucleotides are TGTGCCAGCAGTGAAGTCAATTCGGGGGCGGACGAGCAGTACTTC. It translates to CASSEVNSGADEQYF.